This is a list of T cell receptor beta chains from one sample in a study of T cells in Graves' hyperthyroidism and ophthalmopathy. TCRdb re-called the multiplex PCR reads with MiXCR, one entry per CDR3 protein. The sample carries 270,000 or so distinct CDR3 sequences, around a quarter recorded once. The sequencing sample was made of blood. The source of these receptors is a man aged 35 to 55 with Graves' hyperthyroidism that later progressed to Graves' ophthalmopathy. Both conserved end residues are part of each CDR3. The D gene is left open where the match is weak. Rows may omit the clone size; those that give it use once, few, many or a size class.

TRBV12-3/TRBV12-4	TRBJ1-2	TRBD1	many	CASRPPAGTARLNRGYTF	TGTGCCAGCAGGCCTCCAGCCGGGACAGCCCGATTAAATCGTGGCTACACCTTC
TRBV5-1	TRBJ1-1	TRBD1	many	CASSLAGGSEAFF	TGCGCCAGCAGCTTGGCAGGGGGAAGTGAAGCTTTCTTT
TRBV10-3	TRBJ2-7	TRBD1	many	CAISDSGQGSYEQYF	TGTGCCATCAGTGATTCCGGACAGGGCTCCTACGAGCAGTACTTC
TRBV12-3/TRBV12-4	TRBJ2-2	.	many	CASRQLQGSGELFF	TGTGCCAGCAGACAACTCCAGGGGTCCGGGGAGCTGTTTTTT
TRBV6-2/TRBV6-3	TRBJ1-2	.	.	CAGRGTPPSYGYTF	TGTGCCGGTCGTGGAACACCGCCAAGCTATGGCTACACCTTC
TRBV6-5	TRBJ2-7	TRBD2	many	CASSYAGLAGESYEQYF	TGTGCCAGCAGTTACGCGGGACTAGCGGGAGAGTCCTACGAGCAGTACTTC
TRBV12-3/TRBV12-4	TRBJ2-5	TRBD1	many	CASRSTGLRETQYF	TGTGCCAGCAGGTCGACAGGGCTAAGGGAGACCCAGTACTTC
TRBV28	TRBJ1-2	.	.	CASSLIETRGYTF	TGTGCCAGCAGTTTGATAGAAACTAGGGGCTACACCTTC
TRBV12-3/TRBV12-4	TRBJ1-1	.	few	CASRRAGGMNTEAFF	TGTGCCAGTAGACGGGCCGGAGGAATGAACACTGAAGCTTTCTTT
TRBV3-1	TRBJ2-2	TRBD2	many	CASSQPPRTSGPYTGELFF	TGTGCCAGCAGCCAGCCACCGAGGACTAGCGGGCCCTACACCGGGGAGCTGTTTTTT
TRBV7-9	TRBJ2-7	TRBD2	.	CASSSGTTFYEQYF	TGTGCCAGCAGCTCCGGGACTACTTTCTACGAGCAGTACTTC
TRBV30	TRBJ1-3	.	many	CAWSFPGINTIYF	TGTGCCTGGAGTTTCCCCGGGATCAACACCATATATTTT
TRBV27	TRBJ2-7	TRBD1	many	CASSEKTGEQYF	TGTGCCAGCAGTGAAAAGACAGGGGAGCAGTACTTC
TRBV12-3/TRBV12-4	TRBJ1-1	.	.	CASSSSGIMNTEAFF	TGTGCCAGCAGTAGTTCGGGAATTATGAACACTGAAGCTTTCTTT
TRBV20-1	TRBJ2-5	TRBD2	many	CSAKWLREGGETQYF	TGCAGTGCTAAATGGTTGCGGGAGGGGGGAGAGACCCAGTACTTC
TRBV28	TRBJ2-7	TRBD2	many	CASSPGGGGLREQYF	TGTGCCAGCAGCCCCGGGGGGGGGGGGCTACGTGAGCAGTACTTC
TRBV11-1	TRBJ1-5	TRBD1	.	CASSLWQGAGQPQHF	TGTGCCAGCAGCTTATGGCAGGGGGCGGGTCAGCCCCAGCATTTT
TRBV7-2	TRBJ2-5	.	.	CASSLGITRQETQYF	TGTGCCAGCAGCCTGGGGATAACGAGGCAAGAGACCCAGTACTTC
TRBV2	TRBJ2-7	.	once	CASSDEDASRYEQYF	TGTGCCAGCAGTGATGAGGACGCGTCACGCTACGAGCAGTACTTC
TRBV27	TRBJ2-7	.	.	CASSPRTDTGEQYF	TGTGCCAGCAGTCCCAGGACGGACACGGGGGAGCAGTACTTC
TRBV2	TRBJ2-5	TRBD2	.	CASSAGLAGSETQYF	TGTGCCAGCAGTGCTGGACTAGCGGGGTCAGAGACCCAGTACTTC
TRBV28	TRBJ2-7	.	many	CASSFLPGHEQYF	TGTGCCAGCAGTTTTCTACCAGGTCACGAGCAGTACTTC
TRBV6-1	TRBJ1-5	.	few	CASSPEGRDQPQHF	TGTGCCAGCAGCCCAGAAGGAAGGGATCAGCCCCAGCATTTT
TRBV29-1	TRBJ2-7	TRBD2	many	CSVVMGLAASYEQYF	TGCAGCGTTGTGATGGGACTAGCGGCCTCCTACGAGCAGTACTTC
TRBV3-1	TRBJ1-2	.	few	CASSRVRGSSRYTF	TGTGCCAGCAGCCGGGTTCGGGGTTCTTCGCGCTACACCTTC
TRBV11-2	TRBJ1-2	.	many	CASSFTGRSLDYGYTF	TGTGCCAGCAGCTTTACAGGGCGTTCGTTAGACTATGGCTACACCTTC
TRBV5-1	TRBJ1-5	TRBD1	many	CASSLGDSSNQPQHF	TGCGCCAGCAGCTTGGGGGACAGTAGCAATCAGCCCCAGCATTTT
TRBV6-1	TRBJ1-1	.	.	CASGISGFFSEAFF	TGTGCCAGTGGGATTAGCGGCTTTTTCTCTGAAGCTTTCTTT
TRBV28	TRBJ2-5	.	.	CASSLPTRRETQYF	TGTGCCAGCAGTTTACCCACACGGAGGGAGACCCAGTACTTC
TRBV20-1	TRBJ2-5	TRBD2	.	CSARPGLAEGQETQYF	TGCAGTGCTAGGCCGGGACTAGCGGAGGGACAAGAGACCCAGTACTTC
TRBV19	TRBJ1-1	.	many	CASSREWANTEAFF	TGTGCCAGTAGTAGGGAGTGGGCGAACACTGAAGCTTTCTTT
TRBV5-1	TRBJ1-2	TRBD1	many	CASSDGQGPYGYTF	TGCGCCAGCAGCGATGGACAGGGTCCGTATGGCTACACCTTC
TRBV11-2	TRBJ1-6	TRBD1	.	CASSPRTGISSPLHF	TGTGCCAGCAGCCCAAGGACAGGGATAAGTTCACCCCTCCACTTT
TRBV11-2	TRBJ2-7	TRBD2	many	CASSLDLAGESYEQYF	TGTGCCAGCAGCTTAGATTTAGCGGGAGAGTCCTACGAGCAGTACTTC
TRBV4-2	TRBJ1-3	TRBD1	many	CASSRDRDYSGNTIYF	TGTGCCAGCAGCCGAGACAGGGACTACTCTGGAAACACCATATATTTT
TRBV6-5	TRBJ2-7	TRBD2	.	CASSSYGTSGSHEQYF	TGTGCCAGCAGTTCCTACGGGACTAGCGGGAGCCACGAGCAGTACTTC
TRBV9	TRBJ1-2	.	few	CASSVGTSRDYGYTF	TGTGCCAGCAGCGTAGGGACATCGAGGGACTATGGCTACACCTTC
TRBV6-2/TRBV6-3	TRBJ1-5	TRBD1	.	CASSYPAKAQGVGQPQHF	TGTGCCAGCAGTTACCCCGCAAAGGCTCAGGGGGTGGGACAGCCCCAGCATTTT
TRBV29-1	TRBJ2-7	TRBD2	many	CSVAGTSGLSSYEQYF	TGCAGCGTTGCGGGGACTAGCGGGCTCAGCTCCTACGAGCAGTACTTC
TRBV7-9	TRBJ2-5	TRBD2	few	CASSLLLAGTVETQYF	TGTGCCAGCAGCCTGCTACTAGCGGGCACGGTGGAGACCCAGTACTTC
TRBV20-1	TRBJ1-3	.	many	CSARKTGTSGNTIYF	TGCAGTGCCAGGAAGACAGGAACCTCTGGAAACACCATATATTTT
TRBV6-1	TRBJ1-1	TRBD1	.	CASSGSGTGNTEAFF	TGTGCCAGCAGTGGGTCCGGGACAGGGAACACTGAAGCTTTCTTT
TRBV10-2	TRBJ2-7	TRBD2	.	CASGAGTTAYEQYF	TGCGCCAGCGGGGCCGGGACTACTGCCTACGAGCAGTACTTC
TRBV28	TRBJ2-2	TRBD2	many	CASTSGTRSTGELFF	TGTGCCAGCACCTCCGGGACTAGAAGCACCGGGGAGCTGTTTTTT
TRBV12-3/TRBV12-4	TRBJ2-7	.	.	CASSLFHRRYEQYF	TGTGCCAGCAGTTTATTTCACCGGCGCTACGAGCAGTACTTC
TRBV18	TRBJ2-2	.	many	CASSPLGLLNTGELFF	TGTGCCAGCTCACCATTGGGACTCCTAAACACCGGGGAGCTGTTTTTT
TRBV6-1	TRBJ1-2	.	.	CASIPEFRSYGYTF	TGTGCCAGCATCCCAGAGTTTCGCAGCTATGGCTACACCTTC
TRBV19	TRBJ1-5	.	many	CANRRDLSNQPQHF	TGTGCCAATCGCCGGGACTTGAGCAATCAGCCCCAGCATTTT
TRBV12-3/TRBV12-4	TRBJ1-5	TRBD1	.	CASSRGSGTGRKPQHF	TGTGCCAGCAGCCGCGGGTCCGGGACAGGGAGGAAGCCCCAGCATTTT
TRBV7-2	TRBJ1-2	.	many	CASSPSPDHGYTF	TGTGCCAGCAGCCCCTCCCCAGACCATGGCTACACCTTC